This entry describes one TCR beta chain. Its antigen remains unknown. It was with 60 Vbeta and 13 Jbeta primers that the PCR ran. Libraries were prepared by immunoSEQ multiplex PCR; TCRdb keeps only in-frame clonotypes and omits some of them. The sample lists roughly 180,000 clones, 70% to 85% seen once, with roughly 1.5% in the top ten. This sample is drawn from a study of cytomegalovirus exposure and HLA in healthy donors. Notes on the study in general: In vitro, a few CMV-associated chains proved specific for CMV antigens. Presence/absence analysis assumed near-uniform sequencing depth across donors. Other equally common chains were less clonally expanded than HLA-associated TCR beta chains, a later analysis showed.

The CDR3 has 16 residues. With 4 bases clipped from V and 8 bases from J, the junction kept 12 bases outside the gene matches. In germline, CDR1 is SGHKS, CDR2 YYEKEE (reference sequence). Sequenced sample: PBMCs. The chain recombines TRBV5-5 with TRBJ1-2, with TRBD1 matching 12 bases. The receptor comes from a man between 18 and 35 years old in good health and CMV-seronegative. CDR3 sequence: CASSPSRDRGRRGYTF. CDR3 DNA sequence: TGTGCCAGCAGCCCCTCCCGGGACAGGGGGCGGCGAGGCTACACCTTC.